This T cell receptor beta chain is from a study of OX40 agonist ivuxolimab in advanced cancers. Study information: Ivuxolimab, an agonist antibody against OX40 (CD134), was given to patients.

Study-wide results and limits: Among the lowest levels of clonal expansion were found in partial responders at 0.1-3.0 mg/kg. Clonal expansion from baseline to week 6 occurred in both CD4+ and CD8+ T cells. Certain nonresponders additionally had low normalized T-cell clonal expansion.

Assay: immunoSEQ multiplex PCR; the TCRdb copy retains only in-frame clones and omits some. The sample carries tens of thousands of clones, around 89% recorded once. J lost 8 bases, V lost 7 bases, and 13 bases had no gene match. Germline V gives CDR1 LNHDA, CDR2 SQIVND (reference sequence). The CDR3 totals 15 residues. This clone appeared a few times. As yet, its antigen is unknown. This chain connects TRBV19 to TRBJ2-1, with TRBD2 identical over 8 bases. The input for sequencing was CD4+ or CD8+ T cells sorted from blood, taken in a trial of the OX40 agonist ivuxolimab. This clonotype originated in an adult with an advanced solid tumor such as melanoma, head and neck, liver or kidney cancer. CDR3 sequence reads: CASTQIAGLADEQFF. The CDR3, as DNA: TGTGCCAGTACCCAGATAGCGGGATTAGCGGATGAGCAGTTCTTC.